The source of this T cell receptor beta chain is a study of preoperative IRX-2 immunotherapy in early breast cancer. The table came from immunoSEQ multiplex PCR; TCRdb's copy has only in-frame clones and leaves some out. The profile shows over 20,000 clones, approximately 78% of them singletons. Treatment indicated: preoperative locoregional IRX-2 cytokine immunotherapy. Preoperative locoregional IRX-2 cytokine immunotherapy was tested in the phase Ib source study. The length of the CDR3 is 12 residues. The germline CDR1 and CDR2 sequences are GTSNPN and SVGIG (reference sequence). V lost 1 base, J lost 7 bases, and 3 bases stayed unmatched.

The TCR was taken from a human donor with breast cancer. The source was lymph node tissue, collected after IRX-2 immunotherapy. This sequence joins TRBV30 and TRBJ2-7, with 8 nucleotides matching TRBD1. Here the CDR3 reads CAWSAGQGEQYF. The CDR3 DNA reads as TGTGCCTGGAGTGCTGGACAGGGTGAGCAGTACTTC.